A single sample gave rise to the 24 T cell receptor beta chains below, sequenced in a study of blood T cell repertoires in COVID-19. Clones were sequenced by immunoSEQ multiplex PCR, and TCRdb holds only the in-frame ones, with some missing. The sample yields about 410,000 clones, 90% seen once. The material sequenced was PBMCs or T cells enriched from blood (not recorded which). The receptors here all came from a young man who had recovered from COVID-19.

The chain links TRBV24-1 to TRBJ2-1; 12 bases agree with TRBD2. Germline CDR1 KGHDR, CDR2 SFDVKD. Trimming at V came to 7 bases and at J to 7 bases, leaving 10 bases not matched to a gene. CDR3 length equals 16 residues. CDR3 in amino acids: CATSDTGLAGPNEQFF. Written as DNA, the CDR3 is TGTGCCACCAGCGATACAGGACTAGCGGGACCAAATGAGCAGTTCTTC.

The CDR3 DNA sequence: TGTGCCAGCTCAGGGAACTATGGCTACACCTTC. Residues: CASSGNYGYTF. The chain joins TRBV6-5 to TRBJ1-2; D might be TRBD1 (5 bases). Between the trimmed V and J ends, which lost 8 bases and 2 bases, there was a span of 6 bases. Per germline, CDR1 MNHEY and CDR2 SVGAGI. The CDR3 sequence is 11 residues long.

J is TRBJ1-1 and V is TRBV18; no definite D call. The CDR3 covers 11 residues. Germline V gene lookup returns CDR1 KGHSH and CDR2 LQKENI. V lost 2 bases and J 11 bases, leaving 9 bases between the germline ends. DNA of the CDR3: TGTGCCAGCTCACCAGGGGAGAGGGCTTTCTTT. This sequence encodes CASSPGERAFF.

This rearrangement joins TRBV9 to TRBJ2-5, with D possibly being TRBD2 (6 bases). V gave up 0 bases and J gave up 5 bases, with 17 bases separating them. CDR3 length equals 16 residues. The germline V gene has CDR1 SGDLS and CDR2 YYNGEE. In DNA form, the CDR3 reads TGTGCCAGCAGCGTAGGACCTAGGGGAGGAAGGGAGACCCAGTACTTC. Protein product: CASSVGPRGGRETQYF.

This clone was seen a single time. V is TRBV28 and J is TRBJ2-7; TRBD2 agrees at 9 bases. CDR3 length: 15 amino acids. Germline CDR1 and CDR2: MDHEN and SYDVKM. Losses at the gene ends were 7 bases for V and 6 bases for J; bases not matched to a gene: 13. CDR3 sequence (DNA): TGTGCCAGCACCGACCTGGTAGCGGGAGTTTCCGAGCAGTACTTC. Its translation is CASTDLVAGVSEQYF.

The V call is TRBV9, the J call TRBJ2-7; TRBD2 matches 10 bases. From germline, CDR1 is SGDLS and CDR2 YYNGEE. Unmatched junction bases numbered 6, after V lost 4 bases and J lost 5 bases. The CDR3 is 14 residues long. CDR3 DNA sequence: TGTGCCAGCAGCCTAAGCGGGAGGGTCAACGAGCAGTACTTC. Translation: CASSLSGRVNEQYF.

This sequence joins TRBV6-5 and TRBJ1-1; 9 bases are a match to TRBD1. This CDR3 spans 15 amino acids. Germline lookup yields CDR1 MNHEY and CDR2 SVGAGI. Trimming at V came to 5 bases and at J to 4 bases, leaving 8 bases not matched to a gene. DNA of the CDR3: TGTGCCAGCAGTCCGGGACAGGGTGCGGTCACTGAAGCTTTCTTT. This gives the protein CASSPGQGAVTEAFF.

This chain connects TRBV2 to TRBJ2-1, with 13 bases matching TRBD2. J lost 7 bases, V lost 6 bases, and 6 bases had no gene match. The length of the CDR3 is 15 residues. CDR1 SNHLY and CDR2 FYNNEI come from the germline V gene. The CDR3 reads CASRWTSGGPNEQFF. DNA for the CDR3: TGTGCCAGCAGATGGACTAGCGGGGGCCCTAATGAGCAGTTCTTC.

This sequence joins TRBV2 and TRBJ1-1, with 8 bases lining up with TRBD1. The ends lost 7 bases at V and 1 base at J; junction bases unmatched: 5. The length of the CDR3 is 14 residues. CDR1 and CDR2 from the germline V gene are SNHLY and FYNNEI. The CDR3 region is CASKQGQGNTEAFF. CDR3 sequence (DNA): TGTGCCAGCAAGCAAGGACAGGGGAACACTGAAGCTTTCTTT.

The chain combines TRBV18 with TRBJ2-7; 7 nucleotides agree with TRBD1. Germline V CDR1 and CDR2: KGHSH, LQKENI. The V segment lost 3 bases and the J segment 3 bases; nucleotides outside the gene matches: 8. The CDR3 is 15 residues long. CDR3: CASSPGVDRVYEQYF. The CDR3 coding sequence is TGTGCCAGCTCACCGGGCGTTGACAGGGTCTACGAGCAGTACTTC.

The V and J genes are TRBV5-4 and TRBJ2-7; TRBD2 aligns across 7 bases. The CDR3 is 17 amino acids. CDR1 is SGHNT and CDR2 is YYREEE in the germline V gene (reference sequence). V was pared by 4 bases and J by 5 bases, with 18 bases of the junction left unmatched. CDR3 region: CASSPSSGSGLLNEQYF. CDR3 nucleotide sequence: TGTGCCAGCAGCCCGTCATCCGGTAGCGGGCTTTTGAACGAGCAGTACTTC.

The V and J genes are TRBV12-3 or TRBV12-4 and TRBJ1-5, with a tentative D call TRBD1 (5 bases). This CDR3 is 13 amino acids long. Between the trimmed V and J ends, which lost 1 base and 7 bases, there was a span of 8 bases. Written as DNA, the CDR3 is TGTGCCAGCAGTTTAGGGAGGGACCAGCCCCAGCATTTT. This gives the protein CASSLGRDQPQHF.

This chain connects TRBV30 to TRBJ2-7; TRBD2 might be the D (6 bases). V lost 1 base and J 0 bases, leaving 10 bases between the germline ends. The CDR3 runs 14 residues. Per the germline V gene, CDR1 is GTSNPN and CDR2 is SVGIG (reference sequence). This CDR3 is CAWSARLGSYEQYF. CDR3 nucleotide sequence: TGTGCCTGGAGTGCCCGACTAGGCTCCTACGAGCAGTACTTC.

This chain uses TRBV30 with TRBJ1-3; maybe TRBD1 (5 bases). The CDR3 contains 14 residues. V was cut by 3 bases and J by 2 bases, with 11 bases left in between. Germline assignment: CDR1 GTSNPN and CDR2 SVGIG (reference sequence). CDR3 coding DNA: TGTGCCTGGAGAGGGTTGGGGCCTGGAAACACCATATATTTT. As protein: CAWRGLGPGNTIYF.

This chain connects TRBV11-2 to TRBJ1-4, with D perhaps matching TRBD1 (5 bases). Trimming took 1 base from V and 2 from J, leaving 14 bases between them. Per germline, CDR1 SGHAT and CDR2 FQNNGV. The CDR3 spans 17 residues. CDR3 nucleotide sequence: TGTGCCAGCAGCTTAGCCGTGGCAGGGTCTACTAATGAAAAACTGTTTTTT. The encoded protein is CASSLAVAGSTNEKLFF.

The chain links TRBV20-1 to TRBJ2-7; 9 nucleotides agree with TRBD2. V shed 3 bases, J shed 7 bases, and the junction held 10 bases outside the gene matches. Germline V gene sequence: CDR1 DFQATT, CDR2 SNEGSKA (reference sequence). This CDR3 comprises 14 residues. CDR3 DNA: TGCAGTGCTAGTGTGTCTAGCGGGGTCTATGAGCAGTACTTC. Translated, it gives CSASVSSGVYEQYF.

This chain connects TRBV29-1 to TRBJ2-3; 9 bases match TRBD1. CDR1 SQVTM and CDR2 ANQGSEA come from the germline V gene. V shed 5 bases and J 1 base; nucleotides not matched to a gene: 7. This CDR3 comprises 15 residues. DNA for the CDR3: TGCAGCGTTCCAGTCCGGGACAGGGGCACAGATACGCAGTATTTT. It yields the protein CSVPVRDRGTDTQYF.

V is TRBV27 and J is TRBJ1-1; D remains unclear. The CDR3 is made up of 16 amino acids. The germline gives CDR1 MNHEY, CDR2 SMNVEV (reference sequence). The ends were cut back, 3 bases at V and 1 base at J, with 15 bases in the middle. The CDR3 here is CASSFNRPSGNTEAFF. CDR3 in DNA: TGTGCCAGCAGTTTCAACAGACCAAGCGGGAACACTGAAGCTTTCTTT.

The chain links TRBV5-4 to TRBJ1-1, with 7 positions matching TRBD1. CDR3 length: 16 residues. Germline lookup yields CDR1 SGHNT and CDR2 YYREEE (reference sequence). J gave up 0 bases and V 4 bases, and 9 bases lay outside the gene matches. CDR3 DNA: TGTGCCAGCAGCCTGGGGACAGTCGTCATGAACACTGAAGCTTTCTTT. This encodes CASSLGTVVMNTEAFF.

The V and J genes are TRBV21-1 and TRBJ1-5. TRBV21-1 is a pseudogene segment. This CDR3 spans 15 amino acids. The DNA of the CDR3 is TGTGCCAGCAGACTAGCGGGGGTTGGAGGGCAGCCCCAGCATTTT. It translates to CASRLAGVGGQPQHF.

This sequence joins TRBV4-1 and TRBJ1-3; tentatively, D is TRBD1 (6 bases). The V end lost 4 bases, the J end lost 0 bases, and 7 bases lay between the germline ends. The CDR3 totals 14 residues. Germline V gene data show CDR1 as MGHRA and CDR2 as YSYEKL. The CDR3 loop is CASSRDISGNTIYF. The CDR3 nucleotides are TGCGCCAGCAGCCGGGACATCTCTGGAAACACCATATATTTT.

The chain is built from TRBV30 and TRBJ2-1; 12 nucleotides match TRBD2. V shed 4 bases, J shed 6 bases, and the junction held 4 bases outside the gene matches. Germline CDR1 is GTSNPN and CDR2 is SVGIG (reference sequence). The CDR3 length is 14 residues. CDR3 region: CAWTLGLAGNEQFF. The CDR3 DNA reads TGTGCCTGGACCTTGGGACTAGCGGGCAATGAGCAGTTCTTC.

This chain connects TRBV4-1 to TRBJ1-4, with no clear D. This CDR3 comprises 13 residues. Germline V gives CDR1 MGHRA, CDR2 YSYEKL. The V end lost 4 bases, the J end lost 6 bases, and 9 bases lay between the germline ends. CDR3: CASSLLRDEKLFF. CDR3 DNA: TGCGCCAGCAGCCTTTTGCGGGATGAAAAACTGTTTTTT.

V gene TRBV7-6 combines with J gene TRBJ2-2; 7 bases fit TRBD1. J gave up 6 bases and V 10 bases, and 11 bases lay outside the gene matches. From germline, CDR1 is SGHVS and CDR2 FNYEAQ. This CDR3 spans 14 amino acids. This chain's CDR3 is CATRPGQSPGELFF. CDR3 nucleotides: TGTGCCACCCGACCGGGACAGTCGCCCGGGGAGCTGTTTTTT.